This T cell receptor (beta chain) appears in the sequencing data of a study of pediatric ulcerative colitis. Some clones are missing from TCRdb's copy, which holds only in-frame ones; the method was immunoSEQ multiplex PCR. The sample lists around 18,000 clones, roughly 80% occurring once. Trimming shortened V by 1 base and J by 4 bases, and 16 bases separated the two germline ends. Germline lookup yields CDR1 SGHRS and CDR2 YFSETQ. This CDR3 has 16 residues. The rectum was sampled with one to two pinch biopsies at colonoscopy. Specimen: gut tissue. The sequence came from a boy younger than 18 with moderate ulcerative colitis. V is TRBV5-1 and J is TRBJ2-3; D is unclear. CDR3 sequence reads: CASSLSVSLQADTQYF. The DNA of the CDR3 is TGCGCCAGCAGCTTGTCTGTAAGTCTTCAAGCAGATACGCAGTATTTT.